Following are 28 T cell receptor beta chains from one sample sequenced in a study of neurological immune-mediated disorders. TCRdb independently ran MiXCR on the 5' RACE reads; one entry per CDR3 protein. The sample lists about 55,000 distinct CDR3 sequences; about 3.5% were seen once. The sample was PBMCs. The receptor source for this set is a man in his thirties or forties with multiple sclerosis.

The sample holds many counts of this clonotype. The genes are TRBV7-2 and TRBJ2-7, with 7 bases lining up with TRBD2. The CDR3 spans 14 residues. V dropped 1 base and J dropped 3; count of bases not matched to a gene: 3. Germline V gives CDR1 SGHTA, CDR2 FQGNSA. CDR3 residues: CASSLGLADYEQYF. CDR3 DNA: TGTGCCAGCAGCTTAGGTCTAGCGGACTACGAGCAGTACTTC.

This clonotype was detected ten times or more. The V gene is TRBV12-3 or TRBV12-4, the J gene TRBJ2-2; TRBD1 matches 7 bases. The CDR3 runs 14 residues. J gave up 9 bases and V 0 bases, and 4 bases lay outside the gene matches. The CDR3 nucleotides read TGTGCCAGCAGTTTAGCGCAGGGGGACCGGGAGCTGTTTTTT. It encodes CASSLAQGDRELFF.

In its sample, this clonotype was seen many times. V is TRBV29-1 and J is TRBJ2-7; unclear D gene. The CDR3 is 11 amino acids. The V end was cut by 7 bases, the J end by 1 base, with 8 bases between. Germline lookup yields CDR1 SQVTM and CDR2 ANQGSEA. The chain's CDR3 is CSALESYEQYF. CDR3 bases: TGCAGCGCGCTAGAGTCCTACGAGCAGTACTTC.

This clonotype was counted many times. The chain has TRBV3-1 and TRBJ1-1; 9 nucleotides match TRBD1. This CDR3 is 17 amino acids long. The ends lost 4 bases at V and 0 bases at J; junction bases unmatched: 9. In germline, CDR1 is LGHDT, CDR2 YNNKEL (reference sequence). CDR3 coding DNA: TGTGCCAGCAGCCCAAACAGGGGGCGGAAGGTGAACACTGAAGCTTTCTTT. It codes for CASSPNRGRKVNTEAFF.

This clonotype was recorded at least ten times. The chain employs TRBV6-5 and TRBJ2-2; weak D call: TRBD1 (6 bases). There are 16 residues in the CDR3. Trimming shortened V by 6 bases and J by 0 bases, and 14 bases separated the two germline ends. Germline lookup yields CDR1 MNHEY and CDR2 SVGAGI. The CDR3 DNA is TGTGCCAGCAGGGGCAGGGGTGCTGCGAACACCGGGGAGCTGTTTTTT. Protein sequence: CASRGRGAANTGELFF.

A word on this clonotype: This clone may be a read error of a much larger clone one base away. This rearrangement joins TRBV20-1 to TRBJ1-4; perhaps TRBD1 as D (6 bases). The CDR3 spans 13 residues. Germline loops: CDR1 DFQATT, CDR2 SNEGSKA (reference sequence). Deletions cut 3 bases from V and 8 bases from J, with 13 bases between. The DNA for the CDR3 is TGCAGTGCTAGGGCCACCGGGACAGAAAAACTGTTTTTT. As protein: CSARATGTEKLFF.

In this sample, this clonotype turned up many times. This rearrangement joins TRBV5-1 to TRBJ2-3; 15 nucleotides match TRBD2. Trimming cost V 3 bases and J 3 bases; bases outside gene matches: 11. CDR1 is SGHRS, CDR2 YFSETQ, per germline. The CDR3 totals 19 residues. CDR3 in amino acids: CASSSGTGLAGGQTDTQYF. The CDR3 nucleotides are TGCGCCAGCAGCTCTGGGACAGGACTAGCGGGGGGGCAGACAGATACGCAGTATTTT.

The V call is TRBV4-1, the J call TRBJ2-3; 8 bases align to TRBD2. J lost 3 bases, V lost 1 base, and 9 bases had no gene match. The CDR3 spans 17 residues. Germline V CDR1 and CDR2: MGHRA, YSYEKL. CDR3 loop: CASSQVGSGGLTDTQYF. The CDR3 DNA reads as TGCGCCAGCAGCCAAGTGGGATCGGGGGGGCTGACAGATACGCAGTATTTT.

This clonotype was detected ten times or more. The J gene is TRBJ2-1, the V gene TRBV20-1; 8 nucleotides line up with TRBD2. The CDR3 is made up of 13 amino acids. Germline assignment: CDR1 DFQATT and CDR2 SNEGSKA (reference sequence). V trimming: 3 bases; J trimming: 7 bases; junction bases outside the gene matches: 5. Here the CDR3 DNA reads TGCAGTGCTAGCGGGGGGGCCGGAAATGAGCAGTTCTTC. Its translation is CSASGGAGNEQFF.

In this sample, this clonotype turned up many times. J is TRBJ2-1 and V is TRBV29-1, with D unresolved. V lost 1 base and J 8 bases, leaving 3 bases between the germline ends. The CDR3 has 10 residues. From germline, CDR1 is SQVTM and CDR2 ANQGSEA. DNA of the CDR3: TGCAGCGTTGAAGGGCATGAGCAGTTCTTC. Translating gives CSVEGHEQFF.

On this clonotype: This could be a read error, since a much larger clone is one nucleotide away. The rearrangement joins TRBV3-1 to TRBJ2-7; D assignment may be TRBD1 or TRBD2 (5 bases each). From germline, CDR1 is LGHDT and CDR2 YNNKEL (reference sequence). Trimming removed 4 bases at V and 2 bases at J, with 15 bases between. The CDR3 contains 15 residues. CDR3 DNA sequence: TGTGCCAGCAGCCTCGGACACGAACTAGCCTACGAGCAGTACTTC. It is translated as CASSLGHELAYEQYF.

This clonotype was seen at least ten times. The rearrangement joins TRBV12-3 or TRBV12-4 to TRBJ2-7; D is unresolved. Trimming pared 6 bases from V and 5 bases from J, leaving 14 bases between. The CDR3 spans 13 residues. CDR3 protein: CASSPRAPDEQYF. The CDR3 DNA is TGTGCCAGCAGCCCCCGGGCCCCTGACGAGCAGTACTTC.

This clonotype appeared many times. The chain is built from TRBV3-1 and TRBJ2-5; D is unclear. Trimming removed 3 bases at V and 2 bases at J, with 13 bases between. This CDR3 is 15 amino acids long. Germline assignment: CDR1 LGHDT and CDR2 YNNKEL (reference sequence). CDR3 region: CASSHLLGPQETQYF. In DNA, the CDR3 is TGTGCCAGCAGCCACCTTCTAGGGCCACAAGAGACCCAGTACTTC.

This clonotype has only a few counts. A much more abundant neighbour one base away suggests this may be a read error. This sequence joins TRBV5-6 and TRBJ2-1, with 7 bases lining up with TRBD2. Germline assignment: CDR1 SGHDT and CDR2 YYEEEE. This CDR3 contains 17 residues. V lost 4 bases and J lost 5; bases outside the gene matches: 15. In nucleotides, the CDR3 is TGTGCCAGCAGCGGACCCCAAAGGGAGGGCAACGACAATGAGCAGTTCTTC. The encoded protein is CASSGPQREGNDNEQFF.

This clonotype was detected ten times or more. This chain's CDR3 is CSASAPNTEAFF. The CDR3 DNA reads TGCAGTGCTAGCGCCCCGAACACTGAAGCTTTCTTT. The rearrangement joins TRBV20-1 to TRBJ1-1; D is ambiguous. The CDR3 loop spans 12 amino acids. Deletions cut 3 bases from V and 1 base from J, with 6 bases between. The germline CDR1 and CDR2 sequences are DFQATT and SNEGSKA (reference sequence).

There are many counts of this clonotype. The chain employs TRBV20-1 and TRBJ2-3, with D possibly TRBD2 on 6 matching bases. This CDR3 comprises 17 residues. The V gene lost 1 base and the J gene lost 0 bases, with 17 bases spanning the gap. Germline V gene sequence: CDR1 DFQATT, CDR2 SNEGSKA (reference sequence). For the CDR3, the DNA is TGCAGTGCTAGAGGGGCTTCTGCGGGGCTAAGCACAGATACGCAGTATTTT. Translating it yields CSARGASAGLSTDTQYF.

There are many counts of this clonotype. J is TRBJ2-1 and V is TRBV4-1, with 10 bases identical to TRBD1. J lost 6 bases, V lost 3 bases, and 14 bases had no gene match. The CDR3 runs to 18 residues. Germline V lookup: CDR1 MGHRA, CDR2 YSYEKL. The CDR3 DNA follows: TGCGCCAGCAGCCATTCGGGGGGATCGGGACAGGGGTTCAATGAGCAGTTCTTC. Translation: CASSHSGGSGQGFNEQFF.

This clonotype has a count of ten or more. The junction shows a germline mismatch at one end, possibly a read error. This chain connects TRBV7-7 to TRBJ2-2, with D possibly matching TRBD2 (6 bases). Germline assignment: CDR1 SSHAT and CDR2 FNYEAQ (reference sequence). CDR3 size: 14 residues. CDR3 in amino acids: CASSLLATTGELFF. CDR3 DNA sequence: TGTGCTAGCAGCCTTCTAGCGACCACCGGGGAGCTGTTTTTT.

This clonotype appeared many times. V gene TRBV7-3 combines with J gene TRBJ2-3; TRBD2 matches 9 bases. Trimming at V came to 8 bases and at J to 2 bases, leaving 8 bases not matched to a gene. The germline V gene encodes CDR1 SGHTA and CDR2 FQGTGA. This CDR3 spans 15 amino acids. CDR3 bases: TGTGCCAGCTCCTTAGCGGGGGAAAACACAGATACGCAGTATTTT. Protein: CASSLAGENTDTQYF. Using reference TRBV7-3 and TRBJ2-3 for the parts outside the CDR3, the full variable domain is GAGVSQTPSNKVTEKGKYVELRCDPISGHTALYWYRQSLGQGPEFLIYFQGTGAADDSGLPNDRFFAVRPEGSVSTLKIQRTERGDSAVYLCASSLAGENTDTQYFGPGTRLTVL.

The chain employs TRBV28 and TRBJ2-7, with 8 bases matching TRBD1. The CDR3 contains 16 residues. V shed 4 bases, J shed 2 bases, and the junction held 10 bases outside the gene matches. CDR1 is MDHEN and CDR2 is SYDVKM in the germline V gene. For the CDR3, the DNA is TGTGCCAGCAGTTCCTTCACAGGGGGGAACGCCTACGAGCAGTACTTC. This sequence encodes CASSSFTGGNAYEQYF.

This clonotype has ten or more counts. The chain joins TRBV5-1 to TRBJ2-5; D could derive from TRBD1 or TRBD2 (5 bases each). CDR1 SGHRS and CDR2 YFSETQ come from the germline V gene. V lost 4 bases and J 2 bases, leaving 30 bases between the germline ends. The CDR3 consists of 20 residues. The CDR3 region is CASSPKVPGRPRLEQETQYF. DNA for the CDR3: TGCGCCAGCAGCCCAAAGGTCCCGGGGCGCCCTCGACTTGAACAAGAGACCCAGTACTTC.

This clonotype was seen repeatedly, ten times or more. The CDR3 coding sequence is TGTGCCAGCAGATCCACTAGCGACAATGAGCAGTTCTTC. As protein: CASRSTSDNEQFF. This chain connects TRBV12-3 or TRBV12-4 to TRBJ2-1, with 7 bases identical to TRBD2. The CDR3 loop spans 13 amino acids. V gave up 6 bases and J gave up 5 bases; unmatched junction bases: 4.

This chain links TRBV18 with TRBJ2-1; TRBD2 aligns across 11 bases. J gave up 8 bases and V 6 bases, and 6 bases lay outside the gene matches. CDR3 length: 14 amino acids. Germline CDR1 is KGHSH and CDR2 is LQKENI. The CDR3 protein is CASSPATSGDEQFF. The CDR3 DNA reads TGTGCCAGCTCCCCCGCGACTAGCGGGGATGAGCAGTTCTTC.

In DNA, the CDR3 is TGTGCCAGCAGTGAACGTAGAACTCGACAGGGGGGAGCTTTCTTT. Its translation is CASSERRTRQGGAFF. The V gene is TRBV2, the J gene TRBJ1-1; TRBD1 matches at 9 bases. The V gene end was trimmed by 2 bases and the J gene end by 10 bases; junction bases not matched to a gene: 11. The CDR3 has 15 residues. CDR1 and CDR2 (germline): SNHLY, FYNNEI.

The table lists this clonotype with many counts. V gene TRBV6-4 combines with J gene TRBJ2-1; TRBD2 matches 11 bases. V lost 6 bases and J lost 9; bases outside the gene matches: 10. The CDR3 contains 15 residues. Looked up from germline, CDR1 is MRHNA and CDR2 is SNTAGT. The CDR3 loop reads CASSKLAGGPSEQFF. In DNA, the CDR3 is TGTGCCAGCAGCAAGTTAGCGGGAGGGCCTTCTGAGCAGTTCTTC.

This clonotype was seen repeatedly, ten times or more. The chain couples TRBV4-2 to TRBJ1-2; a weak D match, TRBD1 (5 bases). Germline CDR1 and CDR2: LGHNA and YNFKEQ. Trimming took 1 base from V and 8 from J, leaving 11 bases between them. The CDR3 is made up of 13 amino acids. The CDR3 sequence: CASSQGERDGYTF. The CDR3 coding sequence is TGTGCCAGCAGCCAAGGGGAGCGGGACGGCTACACCTTC.

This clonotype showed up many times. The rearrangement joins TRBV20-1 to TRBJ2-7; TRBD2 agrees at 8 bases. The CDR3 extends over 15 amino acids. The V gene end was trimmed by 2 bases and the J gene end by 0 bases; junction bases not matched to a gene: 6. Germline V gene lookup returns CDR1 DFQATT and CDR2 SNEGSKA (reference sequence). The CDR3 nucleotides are TGCAGTGCTAGACCTAGCGGGCTCCTCTCCTACGAGCAGTACTTC. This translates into CSARPSGLLSYEQYF.

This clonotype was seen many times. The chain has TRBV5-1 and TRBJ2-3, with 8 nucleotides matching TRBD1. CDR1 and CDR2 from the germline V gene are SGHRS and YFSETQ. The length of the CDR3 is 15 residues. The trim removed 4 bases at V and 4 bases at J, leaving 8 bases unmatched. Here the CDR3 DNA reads TGCGCCAGCAGCACTTTGGACAGGGTAGCAGATACGCAGTATTTT. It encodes CASSTLDRVADTQYF.